This T cell receptor (beta chain) was observed in a study of T-cell reconstitution after alpha-beta-depleted transplantation in children. Notes on the study in general: High day-60 TCRbeta diversity in some patients came from surviving recipient T cells and thymic progenitors. Reportedly, alpha-beta T cells present about two months post-transplant originated from several hundred expanded clones of graft origin. Newly made T cells mostly supplied T-cell counts and diversity one year after transplant.

V lost 8 bases to trimming and J lost 7 bases; unmatched junction nucleotides: 13. Germline CDR1 is DFQATT and CDR2 is SNEGSKA (reference sequence). The CDR3 is made up of 13 amino acids. This clonotype has ten or more counts. Its antigen is currently unknown. TCRbeta library construction was performed incorporating unique molecular identifiers. TCRdb re-analysed the PCR reads in MiXCR, keeping a single row per CDR3 protein. The sample yields about 300,000 distinct CDR3 sequences, around 7.3% seen once. This TCR was sampled from a female patient aged 2-9 years who had a stem cell transplant for Fanconi anemia, so the T cells may come from the graft donor. Source: peripheral blood, taken 360 days after TCRalphabeta/CD19-depleted stem cell transplant. V is TRBV20-1 and J is TRBJ1-2; 7 bases line up with TRBD1. The CDR3 DNA reads TGCAGTCCCAAACAGGGGAGGGGCGTTGGCTACACCTTC. Amino acid sequence: CSPKQGRGVGYTF.